A single sample is the source of the 19 T cell receptor beta chains below, sequenced in a study of cytomegalovirus exposure and HLA in healthy donors. A multiplex PCR was run with 60 Vbeta primers and 13 Jbeta primers. The data were produced by immunoSEQ multiplex PCR, yet TCRdb's version contains in-frame clones alone and is incomplete. In the table there are about 160,000 clones, around 76% of which are singletons. The sequencing sample was made of PBMCs. Receptors were obtained from a girl between 5 and 17 years old in good health and CMV-seropositive.

The chain uses TRBV7-9 and TRBJ2-7, with a tentative D call TRBD2 (7 bases). CDR1 is SEHNR, CDR2 FQNEAQ, per germline (reference sequence). The CDR3 has 15 amino acids. V lost 5 bases to trimming and J lost 2 bases, with 16 bases between them. The CDR3 is CASSDLRGAAYEQYF. CDR3 bases: TGTGCCAGCAGCGATCTCCGGGGGGCGGCCTACGAGCAGTACTTC.

The chain has TRBV27 and TRBJ2-3; D ambiguous. This CDR3 region has 12 residues. Germline V CDR1 and CDR2: MNHEY, SMNVEV (reference sequence). V was pared by 2 bases and J by 10 bases, with 10 bases between. The CDR3 coding sequence is TGTGCCAGCAGTTTAGGTAGATACCCGCAGTATTTT. It codes for CASSLGRYPQYF.

The chain recombines TRBV5-6 with TRBJ2-3; TRBD1 matches 7 bases. Per germline, CDR1 SGHDT and CDR2 YYEEEE. This CDR3 comprises 16 residues. The J segment lost 1 base and the V segment lost 1 base, leaving 6 bases of the junction unmatched. The DNA for the CDR3 is TGTGCCAGCAGCTTGAAGGGGGCGCTCGGCACAGATACGCAGTATTTT. This codes for CASSLKGALGTDTQYF.

The chain couples TRBV18 to TRBJ1-2; unclear D gene. The CDR3 is 14 residues long. V was pared by 2 bases and J by 4 bases, with 11 bases between. Per germline, CDR1 KGHSH and CDR2 LQKENI. The chain's CDR3 is CASSPYREAYGYTF. The CDR3 bases are TGTGCCAGCTCACCATATAGGGAGGCCTATGGCTACACCTTC.

The chain carries TRBV5-1 and TRBJ1-2; TRBD1 matches 7 bases. Germline values: CDR1 SGHRS, CDR2 YFSETQ. V lost 1 base and J lost 6; bases outside the gene matches: 6. The CDR3 covers 14 residues. DNA of the CDR3: TGCGCCAGCAGCTTGAGGGGACAGAGAGATGGCTACACCTTC. It codes for CASSLRGQRDGYTF.

This chain connects TRBV5-1 to TRBJ2-5; 14 bases map to TRBD2. J lost 5 bases, V lost 4 bases, and 7 bases had no gene match. The CDR3 has 16 amino acids. Germline CDR1 is SGHRS and CDR2 is YFSETQ. The DNA for the CDR3 is TGCGCCAGCAGCAGGGGACTAGCGGGAGAGGTGGAGACCCAGTACTTC. It encodes CASSRGLAGEVETQYF.

This clone was counted between two and nine times. The chain is built from TRBV7-3 and TRBJ2-1; D is undetermined. V was shortened by 1 base and J by 8 bases, with 9 bases between the two germline ends. Germline lookup yields CDR1 SGHTA and CDR2 FQGTGA. This CDR3 has 13 residues. The DNA for the CDR3 is TGTGCCAGCAGCTTAAGTGGGCGAGATGAGCAGTTCTTC. Translated: CASSLSGRDEQFF.

The chain employs TRBV10-3 and TRBJ1-5; the match to TRBD1 covers 9 bases. CDR1 and CDR2 from the germline V gene are ENHRY and SYGVKD. CDR3 length: 13 residues. The trim removed 11 bases at V and 5 bases at J, leaving 7 bases unmatched. The CDR3 sequence is CASRDRVDQPQHF. CDR3 nucleotide sequence: TGTGCCTCCCGGGACAGGGTAGATCAGCCCCAGCATTTT.

The gene calls are TRBV5-4 and TRBJ2-1; TRBD2 matches at 7 bases. CDR3 length equals 13 residues. With 3 bases clipped from V and 7 bases from J, the junction kept 4 bases outside the gene matches. Germline V gives CDR1 SGHNT, CDR2 YYREEE (reference sequence). The CDR3: CASSSSLANEQFF. The CDR3 bases are TGTGCCAGCAGCTCCTCACTAGCGAATGAGCAGTTCTTC.

The chain combines TRBV29-1 with TRBJ2-7; 11 bases align to TRBD1. J gave up 3 bases and V 6 bases, and 7 bases lay outside the gene matches. The CDR3 is 14 residues long. The V gene's germline CDR1 is SQVTM and CDR2 ANQGSEA. The CDR3 spells CSVDPGTGGYEQYF. As DNA, the CDR3 is TGCAGCGTCGACCCCGGGACAGGGGGCTACGAGCAGTACTTC.

The rearrangement uses TRBV5-4 and TRBJ2-1; 7 bases map to TRBD1. This CDR3 has 16 amino acids. Trimming removed 4 bases from V and 4 bases from J; junction bases left unmatched: 11. Germline CDR1 and CDR2: SGHNT and YYREEE (reference sequence). In nucleotides, the CDR3 is TGTGCCAGCAGCCGACCGGGACAGACTATTTACAATGAGCAGTTCTTC. It codes for CASSRPGQTIYNEQFF.

The genes are TRBV4-3 and TRBJ1-2, with 9 bases aligning to TRBD1. Trimming at V came to 2 bases and at J to 5 bases, leaving 3 bases not matched to a gene. The CDR3 loop spans 14 amino acids. The germline CDR1 and CDR2 sequences are LGHNA and YSLEER. CDR3 loop: CASSQLTGGYGYTF. The CDR3 DNA sequence: TGCGCCAGCAGCCAACTGACAGGGGGGTATGGCTACACCTTC.

The rearrangement uses TRBV23-1 and TRBJ2-7; D uncertain. TRBV23-1 qualifies as an ORF whose function is uncertain. Deletions cut 3 bases from V and 2 bases from J, with 8 bases between. CDR3 length: 13 amino acids. CDR3 residues: CASSQPTPYEQYF. The CDR3 DNA reads as TGCGCCAGCAGTCAGCCTACTCCCTACGAGCAGTACTTC.

The table lists this clone with a count of one. The chain recombines TRBV6-4 with TRBJ2-3; D remains unclear. The CDR3 is 16 amino acids. CDR1 is MRHNA, CDR2 SNTAGT, per germline. Trimming removed 3 bases from V and 2 bases from J, with 15 bases in between. Here the CDR3 DNA reads TGTGCCAGCAGTGAGGCGGTCGCAGCTCCCACAGATACGCAGTATTTT. Amino acids: CASSEAVAAPTDTQYF.

The chain couples TRBV11-2 to TRBJ1-4, with 7 bases fitting TRBD1. Germline lookup yields CDR1 SGHAT and CDR2 FQNNGV. CDR3 length: 18 residues. V was clipped by 1 base and J by 3 bases; unmatched bases: 11. The chain's CDR3 is CASSLGGPFQGANEKLFF. The CDR3 DNA reads as TGTGCCAGCAGCTTAGGGGGGCCCTTTCAGGGGGCTAATGAAAAACTGTTTTTT.

This chain links TRBV28 with TRBJ1-2, with TRBD1 matching over 7 bases. Germline V gives CDR1 MDHEN, CDR2 SYDVKM. There are 16 residues in the CDR3. V shed 3 bases, J shed 0 bases, and the junction held 7 bases outside the gene matches. The CDR3 spells CASSFGGRGTNYGYTF. In DNA form, the CDR3 reads TGTGCCAGCAGTTTCGGTGGCAGGGGGACTAACTATGGCTACACCTTC.

The chain links TRBV9 to TRBJ2-1, with 8 bases that match TRBD1. This CDR3 contains 15 residues. V shed 0 bases and J 8 bases; nucleotides not matched to a gene: 7. Per germline, CDR1 SGDLS and CDR2 YYNGEE. This CDR3 is CASSVDTGGYDEQFF. Here the CDR3 DNA reads TGTGCCAGCAGCGTAGACACAGGGGGTTACGATGAGCAGTTCTTC.

This CDR3 is CASSYGSRDEKLFF. DNA of the CDR3: TGTGCCAGCAGTTACGGTAGTCGGGATGAAAAACTGTTTTTT. The J gene is TRBJ1-4, the V gene TRBV6-6; D is undetermined. Looked up from germline, CDR1 is MNHNY and CDR2 is SVGAGI (reference sequence). V was trimmed by 2 bases and J by 6 bases, leaving 10 bases between them. This CDR3 contains 14 residues.

As concerns this clone: A read error may account for a junction end that differs from germline. The rearrangement joins TRBV7-7 to TRBJ2-2; a weak D match, TRBD1 (7 bases). Per germline, CDR1 SSHAT and CDR2 FNYEAQ (reference sequence). This CDR3 is 15 amino acids long. For the CDR3, the DNA is TGTGCTAGCAGCCCCACAGGGGAGGACACCGGGGAGCTGTTTTTT. Its protein product is CASSPTGEDTGELFF.